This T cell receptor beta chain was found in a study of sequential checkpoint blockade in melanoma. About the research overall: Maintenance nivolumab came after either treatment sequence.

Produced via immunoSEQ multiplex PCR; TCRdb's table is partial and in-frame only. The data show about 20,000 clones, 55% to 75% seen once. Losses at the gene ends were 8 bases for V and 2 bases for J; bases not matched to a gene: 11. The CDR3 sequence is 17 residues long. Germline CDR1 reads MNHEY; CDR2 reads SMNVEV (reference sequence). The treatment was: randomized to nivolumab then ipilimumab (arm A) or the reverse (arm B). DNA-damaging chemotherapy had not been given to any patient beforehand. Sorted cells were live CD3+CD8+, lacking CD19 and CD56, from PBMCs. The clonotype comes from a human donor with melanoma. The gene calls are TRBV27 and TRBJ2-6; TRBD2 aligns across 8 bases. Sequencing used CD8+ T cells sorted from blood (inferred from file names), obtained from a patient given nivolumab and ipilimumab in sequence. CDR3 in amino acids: CASYPGGTPPGANVLTF. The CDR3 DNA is TGTGCCAGCTATCCGGGGGGGACACCTCCTGGGGCCAACGTCCTGACTTTC.